This T cell receptor (beta chain) was sequenced for a study of blood T cells in healthy people across ages. The study recruited healthy Caucasian donors from Russia who were aged roughly 6 to 95. After removal of 4 bases from V and 0 bases from J, the junction contained 5 bases not matched to a gene. The CDR3 covers 16 residues. Germline V gene lookup returns CDR1 MNHEY and CDR2 SVGAGI. Then a second PCR, running roughly 6 to 11 cycles, was carried out with a sample-barcoded 5' primer and a J-beta primer mix. One entry per CDR3 protein results from TCRdb running MiXCR on the 5' RACE reads. Of some 710,000 distinct CDR3 sequences in the sample, about a fifth were seen once.

The TCR sequence derives from a man in his 70s in good health. The chain has TRBV6-5 and TRBJ1-5; TRBD1 agrees at 8 bases. Material for sequencing was blood. The CDR3 DNA sequence: TGTGCCAGCAGTTCGACAGGGGTGGCTAGCAATCAGCCCCAGCATTTT. This translates into CASSSTGVASNQPQHF.